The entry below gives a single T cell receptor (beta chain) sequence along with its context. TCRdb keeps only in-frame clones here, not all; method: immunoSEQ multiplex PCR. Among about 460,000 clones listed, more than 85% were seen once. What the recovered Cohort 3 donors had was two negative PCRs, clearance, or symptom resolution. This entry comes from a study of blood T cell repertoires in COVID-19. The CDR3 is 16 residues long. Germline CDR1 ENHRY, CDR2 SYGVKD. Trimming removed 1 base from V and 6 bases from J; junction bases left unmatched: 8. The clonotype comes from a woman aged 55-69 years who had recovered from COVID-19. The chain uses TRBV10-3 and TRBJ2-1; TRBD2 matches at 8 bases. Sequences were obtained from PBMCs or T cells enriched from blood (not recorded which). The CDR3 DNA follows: TGTGCCATCAGTGAGTGGGTAGCGGGGTTTTTCAATGAGCAGTTCTTC. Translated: CAISEWVAGFFNEQFF.